The 14 T cell receptor beta chains given below trace back to one sample, sequenced in a study of T cell responses to AZD1222 COVID-19 vaccine. Measured with immunoSEQ multiplex PCR; TCRdb has only the in-frame clones, and not every one. The table lists approximately 90,000 clones, 90% of them singletons. This sample comprised peripheral blood, obtained on day 0 of AZD1222 vaccination. The source is an adult in good health.

The chain has TRBV7-2 and TRBJ1-4; a weak D match, TRBD1 (6 bases). Trimming removed 4 bases at V and 8 bases at J, with 11 bases between. Germline V CDR1 and CDR2: SGHTA, FQGNSA. The CDR3 totals 13 residues. CDR3 amino acids: CASSSGQGEKLFF. The CDR3 nucleotides read TGTGCCAGCAGCTCAGGTCAGGGGGAAAAACTGTTTTTT.

This chain links TRBV5-6 with TRBJ2-2, with TRBD1 matching 10 bases. Germline values: CDR1 SGHDT, CDR2 YYEEEE. The V and J ends lost 3 bases and 4 bases, in that order; junction bases with no gene match: 9. The CDR3 runs 17 residues. CDR3 region: CASSSDRGFSSTGELFF. CDR3 DNA sequence: TGTGCCAGCAGCTCGGACAGGGGGTTTTCGAGCACCGGGGAGCTGTTTTTT.

V usage is TRBV12-3 or TRBV12-4 and J usage is TRBJ2-7, with D uncertain. The CDR3 is 13 amino acids. The V end was cut by 6 bases, the J end by 1 base, with 10 bases between. Here the CDR3 DNA reads TGTGCCAGCAGAAACTTCCCATCCTACGAGCAGTACTTC. This sequence encodes CASRNFPSYEQYF.

V and J are TRBV2 and TRBJ2-2; unclear D gene. From germline, CDR1 is SNHLY and CDR2 FYNNEI. V lost 7 bases, J lost 3 bases, and 15 bases lay in between. The CDR3 runs 15 residues. DNA of the CDR3: TGTGCCAGCACTACTACACTTACTTACACCGGGGAGCTGTTTTTT. This sequence encodes CASTTTLTYTGELFF. Drawing the rest from reference TRBV2 and TRBJ2-2, the complete variable domain is EPEVTQTPSHQVTQMGQEVILRCVPISNHLYFYWYRQILGQKVEFLVSFYNNEISEKSEIFDDQFSVERPDGSNFTLKIRSTKLEDSAMYFCASTTTLTYTGELFFGEGSRLTVL.

The CDR3 protein is CASSPGRVGTGELFF. CDR3 in DNA: TGTGCCAGCTCACCGGGCAGGGTCGGCACCGGGGAGCTGTTTTTT. The rearrangement uses TRBV18 and TRBJ2-2; perhaps TRBD1 as D (5 bases). The V and J ends lost 3 bases and 4 bases respectively, with 12 bases between them. CDR1 is KGHSH and CDR2 is LQKENI in the germline V gene. The CDR3 contains 15 residues.

The gene calls are TRBV20-1 and TRBJ1-3; possibly TRBD1 for D (5 bases). This CDR3 comprises 14 residues. CDR1 and CDR2 (germline): DFQATT, SNEGSKA (reference sequence). The V end was cut by 5 bases, the J end by 0 bases, with 11 bases between. The CDR3 region is CSAGDGHSGNTIYF. Written as DNA, the CDR3 is TGCAGTGCTGGTGATGGACACTCTGGAAACACCATATATTTT.

V is TRBV10-3 and J is TRBJ2-2; D remains unclear. Germline CDR1 ENHRY, CDR2 SYGVKD. V gave up 0 bases and J gave up 10 bases, with 9 bases separating them. This CDR3 is built from 13 residues. This CDR3 is CAISESYGLELFF. CDR3 sequence (DNA): TGTGCCATCAGTGAGTCCTACGGGCTGGAGCTGTTTTTT.

This chain joins TRBV7-9 and TRBJ2-3, with a tentative D call TRBD2 (6 bases). Trimming took 1 base from V and 0 from J, leaving 17 bases between them. The germline CDR1 and CDR2 sequences are SEHNR and FQNEAQ (reference sequence). CDR3 length: 18 residues. The CDR3 sequence: CASSLVGIGGESTDTQYF. In DNA form, the CDR3 reads TGTGCCAGCAGCTTAGTCGGCATTGGAGGGGAAAGCACAGATACGCAGTATTTT.

The chain couples TRBV6-5 to TRBJ1-4, with D perhaps matching TRBD1 (6 bases). The CDR3 consists of 15 residues. Germline V gene data show CDR1 as MNHEY and CDR2 as SVGAGI. Trimming shortened V by 1 base and J by 3 bases, and 9 bases separated the two germline ends. Here the CDR3 reads CASSYLGGSNEKLFF. The CDR3 DNA follows: TGTGCCAGCAGTTACTTAGGGGGGTCTAATGAAAAACTGTTTTTT.

V usage is TRBV4-3 and J usage is TRBJ2-7, with D tentatively TRBD1 (5 bases). Trimming pared 0 bases from V and 2 bases from J, leaving 17 bases between. From germline, CDR1 is LGHNA and CDR2 YSLEER. The CDR3 runs 17 residues. The CDR3: CASSQEVQQGITYEQYF. The CDR3, as DNA: TGCGCCAGCAGCCAAGAGGTGCAGCAGGGAATTACCTACGAGCAGTACTTC.

The chain uses TRBV4-3 and TRBJ2-7, with D tentatively TRBD2 (6 bases). V shed 1 base and J shed 2 bases, with 15 bases lying between them. This CDR3 region has 16 residues. Germline V CDR1 and CDR2: LGHNA, YSLEER. The CDR3 coding sequence is TGCGCCAGCAGCCAAGTTCGGGGGACGAAAACCTACGAGCAGTACTTC. Residues: CASSQVRGTKTYEQYF.

This clone was found a few times. The chain recombines TRBV28 with TRBJ1-2; D is ambiguous. V shed 6 bases and J shed 0 bases, with 8 bases lying between them. CDR1 and CDR2 from the germline V gene are MDHEN and SYDVKM. There are 13 residues in the CDR3. The CDR3 DNA reads as TGTGCCAGCAGCCTTGTAACTAACTATGGCTACACCTTC. Amino acids: CASSLVTNYGYTF.

The V call is TRBV9, the J call TRBJ2-1; D gene unclear. The CDR3 runs to 15 residues. V was trimmed by 4 bases and J by 5 bases, leaving 16 bases between them. The germline V gene encodes CDR1 SGDLS and CDR2 YYNGEE. In nucleotides, the CDR3 is TGTGCCAGCAGCCCAACATCGACAAGGAACAATGAGCAGTTCTTC. Translation gives CASSPTSTRNNEQFF.

The chain links TRBV7-2 to TRBJ1-5; D perhaps matches TRBD1 (6 bases). The CDR3 loop spans 14 amino acids. The germline gives CDR1 SGHTA, CDR2 FQGNSA. V was clipped by 5 bases and J by 3 bases, with 11 bases between them. The CDR3 sequence is CASSPGGVNQPQHF. The CDR3 DNA follows: TGTGCCAGCAGCCCGGGGGGCGTCAATCAGCCCCAGCATTTT.